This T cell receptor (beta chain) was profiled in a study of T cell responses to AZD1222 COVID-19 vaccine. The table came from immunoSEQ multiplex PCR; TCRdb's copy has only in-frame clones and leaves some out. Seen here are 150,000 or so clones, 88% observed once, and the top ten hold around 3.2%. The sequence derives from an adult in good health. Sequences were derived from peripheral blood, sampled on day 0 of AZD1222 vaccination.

The CDR3, as DNA: TGTGCCAGCAGTTTGGTATCCCCAGAGACCCAGTACTTC. Protein: CASSLVSPETQYF. The rearrangement uses TRBV28 and TRBJ2-5, with D hard to call. The CDR3 is made up of 13 amino acids. V shed 3 bases and J shed 4 bases, with 9 bases lying between them. Germline V gene data show CDR1 as MDHEN and CDR2 as SYDVKM.